This T cell receptor (beta chain) is drawn from a study of blood T cell repertoires in COVID-19. Background on the study: Samples of COVID-19 (acute and convalescent) were obtained from the United States, Italy and Spain. T cells, B-cell-depleted T cells, or PBMCs provided the cDNA or gDNA that served as material.

The germline CDR1 and CDR2 sequences are SQVTM and ANQGSEA. The CDR3 covers 12 residues. Under the authors' procedure: Reference gene primer amplification in the assay estimated nucleated cell counts. The data were produced by immunoSEQ multiplex PCR, yet TCRdb's version contains in-frame clones alone and is incomplete. That table gives V, J and clone size, and the DNA gave D and trimming. The sample lists 150,000 to 200,000 clones, over 60% seen once, with less than 30% in the top ten. Notes on this clone: Compared with germline, one end of the junction differs, possibly owing to a read error.

This sequence joins TRBV29-1 and TRBJ2-5, with 9 bases matching TRBD2. The receptor comes from a woman between 65 and 79 years old with acute or convalescent COVID-19. The specimen sequenced was peripheral blood. The CDR3 reads CSVEGTSSAYYF. CDR3 DNA: TGCAGCGTCGAAGGGACTAGCAGCGCCTACTACTTC.